The TCR beta chain described here comes from a study of blood T cell repertoires in COVID-19. Sequenced by immunoSEQ multiplex PCR; TCRdb stores in-frame clones only, minus some. The sample has about 240,000 clones; approximately 83% are singletons. The CDR3 sequence is 12 residues long. Germline assignment: CDR1 SGHRS and CDR2 YFSETQ. V lost 5 bases and J lost 9, with 9 bases in between. The study assigned cohorts using participant-reported clinical history. This TCR was recovered from a woman aged 40 to 50 with acute COVID-19. Sample: PBMCs or T cells enriched from blood (not recorded which). The chain has TRBV5-1 and TRBJ1-6, with D unresolved. The CDR3 here is CASRTPGSPLHF. The CDR3 nucleotides read TGCGCCAGCAGGACCCCAGGTTCACCCCTCCACTTT.